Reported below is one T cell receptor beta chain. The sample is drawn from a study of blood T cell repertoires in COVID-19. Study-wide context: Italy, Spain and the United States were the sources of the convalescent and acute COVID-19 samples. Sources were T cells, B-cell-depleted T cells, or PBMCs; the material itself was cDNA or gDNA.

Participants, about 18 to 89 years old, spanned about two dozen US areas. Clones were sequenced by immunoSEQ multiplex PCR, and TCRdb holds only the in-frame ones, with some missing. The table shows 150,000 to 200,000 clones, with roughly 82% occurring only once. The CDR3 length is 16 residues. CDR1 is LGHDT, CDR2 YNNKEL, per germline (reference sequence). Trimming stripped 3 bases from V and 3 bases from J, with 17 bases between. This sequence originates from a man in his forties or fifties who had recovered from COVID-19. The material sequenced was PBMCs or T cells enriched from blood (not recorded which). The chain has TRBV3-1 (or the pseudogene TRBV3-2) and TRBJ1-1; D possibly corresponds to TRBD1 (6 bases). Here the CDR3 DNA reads TGTGCCAGCAGCCATTCTCTGGGGGCCGGGGACACTGAAGCTTTCTTT. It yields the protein CASSHSLGAGDTEAFF.